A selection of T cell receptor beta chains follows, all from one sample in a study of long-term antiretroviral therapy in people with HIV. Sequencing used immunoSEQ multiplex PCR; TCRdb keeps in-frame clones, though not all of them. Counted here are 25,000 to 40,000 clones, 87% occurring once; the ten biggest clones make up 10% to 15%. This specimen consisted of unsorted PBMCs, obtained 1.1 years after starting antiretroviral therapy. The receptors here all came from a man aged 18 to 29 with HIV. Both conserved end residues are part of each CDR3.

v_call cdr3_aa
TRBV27 CASSLHYRGGGTDTQYF
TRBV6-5 CASSTGTTVDQPQHF
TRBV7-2 CASSSTPGGDQPQHF
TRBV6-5 CASSLTVLNTEAFF
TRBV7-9 CASSKGLAEQFF
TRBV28 CASSFRGGYTF
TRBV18 CASSQGTLYEQYF
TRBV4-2 CASSQDRGGGGDTQYF
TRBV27 CASSFDRREQYF
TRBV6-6 CASSYGPSGGLETQYF
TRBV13 CASSLTSGTGVYEQYF
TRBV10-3 CAISEGLADTQYF
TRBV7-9 CASSLSARGTEAFF
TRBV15 CATSRVWDRRTYEQYF
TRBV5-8 CASSPRTGGFTEAFF
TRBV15 CATSRDRGEPQHF
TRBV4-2 CASSLINEKLFF
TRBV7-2 CASSLGRHNYGYTF
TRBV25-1 CASSRRQGLNSYEQYF
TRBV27 CASSKGLAGAANEQFF
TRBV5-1 CASSRTPQETQYF
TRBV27 CASSQLAGGPRSTDTQYF
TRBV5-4 CASSFFRGGGTGELFF
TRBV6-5 CASSYGLAGGGETQYF
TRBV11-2 CASSLVGGNTGELFF
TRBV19 CASSSLQGWYNEQFF
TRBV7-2 CASSWTGGAEKLFF
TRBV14 CASSQMVNTEAFF
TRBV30 CAWSVRRGATEKLFF
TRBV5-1 CASSLGEQGTEAFF
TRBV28 CASSLSGYEQYF
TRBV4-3 CASSQDSGGVVYNEQFF
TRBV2 CASRKGLVGPNAQYF
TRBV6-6 CASSDPGELYGYTF
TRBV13 CASSLAWDRGEYSDTQYF
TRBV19 CASSIGVAKKTEAFF
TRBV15 CATSAGRGQPQHF
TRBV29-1 CSVAGLDYGYTF
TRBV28 CASSSGTRLADTAYEQYF
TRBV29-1 CSACRDRGGGELFF
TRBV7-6 CASSLVTGGGETQYF
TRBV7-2 CASSLPGGANTGELFF
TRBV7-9 CASSAGTGGPYNEQFF
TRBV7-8 CASSGTSRPGGNTGELFF
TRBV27 CASTYTGSIYNEQFF
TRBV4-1 CASSHPLAGGPRTDTQYF
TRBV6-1 CASSEFSGDGYEQYF
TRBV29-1 CSVDSEQGTPYEQYF